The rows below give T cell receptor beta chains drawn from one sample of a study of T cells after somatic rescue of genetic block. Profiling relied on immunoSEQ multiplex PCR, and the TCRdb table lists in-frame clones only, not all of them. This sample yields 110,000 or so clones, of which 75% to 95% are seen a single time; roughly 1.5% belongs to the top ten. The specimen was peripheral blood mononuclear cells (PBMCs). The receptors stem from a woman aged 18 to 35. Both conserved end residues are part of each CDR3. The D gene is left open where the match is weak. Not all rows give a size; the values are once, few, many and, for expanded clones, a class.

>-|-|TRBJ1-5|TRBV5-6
TGTGCCAGCAGCTTGTACCGGAGCAATCAGCCCCAGCATTTT
CASSLYRSNQPQHF
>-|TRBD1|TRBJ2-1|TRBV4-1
TGCGCCAGCAGCCATTCCATCCGGGACAGAACTTACAATGAGCAGTTCTTC
CASSHSIRDRTYNEQFF
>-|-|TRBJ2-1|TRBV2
TGTGCCAGCAGTGATCTGGGCCCCAACTCCTACAATGAGCAGTTCTTC
CASSDLGPNSYNEQFF
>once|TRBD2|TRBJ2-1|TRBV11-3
TGTGCCAGCAGCTTAGAACTAGCGGCGGATGAGCAGTTCTTC
CASSLELAADEQFF
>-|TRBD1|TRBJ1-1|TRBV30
TGTGCCTGGAGTGTACCCCCCGACAGGGAAGACACTGAAGCTTTCTTT
CAWSVPPDREDTEAFF
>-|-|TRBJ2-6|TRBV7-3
TGTGCCAGCAGCCTAGCGACAGGGACCGGGGCCAACGTCCTGACTTTC
CASSLATGTGANVLTF
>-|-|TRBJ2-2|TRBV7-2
TGTGCCAGCAGCACCACACTTGGGGACACCGGGGAGCTGTTTTTT
CASSTTLGDTGELFF
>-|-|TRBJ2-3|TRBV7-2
TGTGCCAGCAGTCGCGGCGGAGATACGCAGTATTTT
CASSRGGDTQYF
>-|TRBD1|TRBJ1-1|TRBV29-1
TGCAGCGGTCGACAGGGGGCGAGGAGCACTGAAGCTTTCTTT
CSGRQGARSTEAFF
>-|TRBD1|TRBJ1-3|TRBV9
TGTGCCAGCAGCGGGACAGGGAGCTCTGGAAACACCATATATTTT
CASSGTGSSGNTIYF
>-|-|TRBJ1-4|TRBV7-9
TGTGCCAGCAGCTTAGGCGTGGACGCGTTTAATGAAAAACTGTTTTTT
CASSLGVDAFNEKLFF
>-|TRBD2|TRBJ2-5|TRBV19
TGTGCCAGTAGTACTACTAGCGGGGGTAATCAAGAGACCCAGTACTTC
CASSTTSGGNQETQYF
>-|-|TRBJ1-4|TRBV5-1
TGCGCCAGCAGCTTGGCCGCTGGGGCTGAAAAACTGTTTTTT
CASSLAAGAEKLFF
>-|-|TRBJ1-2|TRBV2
TGTGCCAGCAGTCGCTCAGGAGCTAACTATGGCTACACCTTC
CASSRSGANYGYTF
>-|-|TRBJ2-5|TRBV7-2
TGTGCCAGCAGCTTAGGAGGCGGGGGCGGAGAGACCCAGTACTTC
CASSLGGGGGETQYF
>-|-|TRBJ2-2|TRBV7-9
TGTGCCAGCAGCTTTGGGGGTGTCGGCGGGGAGCTGTTTTTT
CASSFGGVGGELFF
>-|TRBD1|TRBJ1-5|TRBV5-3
TGTGCCAGAGGGACAGGGAATCAGCCCCAGCATTTT
CARGTGNQPQHF
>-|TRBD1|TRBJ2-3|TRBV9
TGTGCCAGCAGCGTCGGGACAGATTATAGCACAGATACGCAGTATTTT
CASSVGTDYSTDTQYF
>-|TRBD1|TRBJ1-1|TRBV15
TGTGCCACCAGCAGAGAATCAGGGGGCGCGAACACTGAAGCTTTCTTT
CATSRESGGANTEAFF
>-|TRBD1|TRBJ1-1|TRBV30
TGTGCCTGGAGAAGACAGGGGATCACTGAAGCTTTCTTT
CAWRRQGITEAFF
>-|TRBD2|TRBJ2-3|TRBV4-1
TGCGCCAGCAGCCAAGGGAGACTAGCGGGGGCAGATACGCAGTATTTT
CASSQGRLAGADTQYF
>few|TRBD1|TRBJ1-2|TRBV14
TGTGCCAGCAGTCGACAGGGGGACTACTATGGCTACACCTTC
CASSRQGDYYGYTF
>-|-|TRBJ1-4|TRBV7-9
TGTGCCAGCAGCTTAGGACTCGCCCGTGCAACTAATGAAAAACTGTTTTTT
CASSLGLARATNEKLFF
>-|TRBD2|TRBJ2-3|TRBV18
TGTGCCAGCTCACCACTAGCGGGGTACACAGATACGCAGTATTTT
CASSPLAGYTDTQYF